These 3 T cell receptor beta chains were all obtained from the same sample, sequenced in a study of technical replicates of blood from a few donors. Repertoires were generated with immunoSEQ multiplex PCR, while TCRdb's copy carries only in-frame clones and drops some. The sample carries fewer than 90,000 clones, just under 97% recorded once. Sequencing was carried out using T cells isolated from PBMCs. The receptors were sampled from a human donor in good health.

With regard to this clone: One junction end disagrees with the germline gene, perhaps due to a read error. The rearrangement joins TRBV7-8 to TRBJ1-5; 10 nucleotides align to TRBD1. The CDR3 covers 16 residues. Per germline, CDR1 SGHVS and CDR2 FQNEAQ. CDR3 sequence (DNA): TGTGCCAGCAGCGCCGGACAGGGGGTCAGCAGTCAGCCCCAGCATTTT. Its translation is CASSAGQGVSSQPQHF.

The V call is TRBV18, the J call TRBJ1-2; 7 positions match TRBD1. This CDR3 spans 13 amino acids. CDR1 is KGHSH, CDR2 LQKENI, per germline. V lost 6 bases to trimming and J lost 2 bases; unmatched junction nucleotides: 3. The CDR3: CASSQQGNYGYTF. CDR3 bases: TGTGCCAGCTCCCAACAGGGGAACTATGGCTACACCTTC.

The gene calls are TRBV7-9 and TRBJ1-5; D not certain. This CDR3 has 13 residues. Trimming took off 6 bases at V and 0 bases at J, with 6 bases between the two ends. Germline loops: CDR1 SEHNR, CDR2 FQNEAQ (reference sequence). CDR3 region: CASSGDSNQPQHF. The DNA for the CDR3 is TGTGCCAGCAGTGGAGATAGCAATCAGCCCCAGCATTTT.